The next 16 T cell receptor beta chains were all read from a single sample in a study of blood T cells in healthy people across ages. Then a second PCR, running about 6 to 11 cycles, was carried out with a sample-barcoded 5' primer and a J-beta primer mix. MiXCR, run by TCRdb on the 5' RACE reads, gives a single entry per CDR3 protein. The repertoire holds fewer than 2 million distinct CDR3 sequences, with about two fifths as singletons. Source material: blood. These receptors came from a human donor in good health.

This clonotype has only one observation. In DNA, the CDR3 is TGTGCCGGGGAGAATTGGGGGGAAAGGAATGAGCAGTTCTTC. Its protein product is CAGENWGERNEQFF. This sequence joins TRBV6-1 and TRBJ2-1, with a tentative D call TRBD2 (6 bases). Germline CDR1 is MNHNS and CDR2 is SASEGT. Trimming stripped 11 bases from V and 7 bases from J, with 21 bases between. CDR3 size: 14 residues.

This clonotype was seen more than once but under ten times. This sequence joins TRBV5-1 and TRBJ2-3; D is unclear. The CDR3 runs to 13 residues. Germline V gene data show CDR1 as SGHRS and CDR2 as YFSETQ. Between the trimmed V and J ends, which lost 0 bases and 6 bases, there was a span of 8 bases. Written as DNA, the CDR3 is TGCGCCAGCAGCTTGGACAGTTTCGATACGCAGTATTTT. This translates into CASSLDSFDTQYF.

This chain links TRBV7-9 with TRBJ2-5; D tentatively reads TRBD1 or TRBD2 (5 bases each). The DNA end lines up better with TRBJ2-1; the J call may be wrong. CDR1 is SEHNR, CDR2 FQNEAQ, per germline (reference sequence). The CDR3 length is 17 residues. CDR3 DNA sequence: TGTGCCAGCAGCCCTAGGGGTAGCGCGCTGTACCAAGAGACCCAGTTCTTC. Encoded protein: CASSPRGSALYQETQFF.

The chain uses TRBV5-1 and TRBJ2-1; 12 nucleotides agree with TRBD2. Germline V CDR1 and CDR2: SGHRS, YFSETQ. This CDR3 spans 17 amino acids. V shed 1 base, J shed 9 bases, and the junction held 11 bases outside the gene matches. The CDR3 bases are TGCGCCAGCAGCTTGACAACCGGGACTAGCGGGCGGGGTGAGCAGTTCTTC. It codes for CASSLTTGTSGRGEQFF.

This chain uses TRBV24-1 with TRBJ2-7, with 8 bases matching TRBD2. From germline, CDR1 is KGHDR and CDR2 SFDVKD. The CDR3 consists of 16 residues. The V gene end was trimmed by 4 bases and the J gene end by 2 bases; junction bases not matched to a gene: 9. The CDR3 is CATSEGFAGGTYEQYF. CDR3 sequence (DNA): TGTGCCACCAGTGAGGGCTTCGCGGGGGGAACCTACGAGCAGTACTTC.

In its sample, this clonotype was seen a few times. V usage is TRBV7-9 and J usage is TRBJ1-2; perhaps TRBD1 as D (6 bases). The V end lost 3 bases, the J end lost 2 bases, and 16 bases lay between the germline ends. The germline gives CDR1 SEHNR, CDR2 FQNEAQ (reference sequence). The CDR3 has 16 residues. The CDR3 reads CASSFFDRSLNYGYTF. Here the CDR3 DNA reads TGTGCCAGCAGCTTTTTCGACAGGTCCCTCAACTATGGCTACACCTTC. The whole variable domain, filled in from reference TRBV7-9 and TRBJ1-2, reads DTGVSQNPRHKITKRGQNVTFRCDPISEHNRLYWYRQTLGQGPEFLTYFQNEAQLEKSRLLSDRFSAERPKGSFSTLEIQRTEQGDSAMYLCASSFFDRSLNYGYTFGSGTRLTVV.

This clonotype was picked up a small number of times. This sequence joins TRBV4-3 and TRBJ2-1; D is possibly TRBD2 (5 bases). Trimming removed 0 bases at V and 4 bases at J, with 16 bases between. The length of the CDR3 is 17 residues. Germline values: CDR1 LGHNA, CDR2 YSLEER. The CDR3 region is CASSQEVKRARYNEQFF. CDR3 coding DNA: TGCGCCAGCAGCCAAGAGGTAAAGAGGGCAAGGTACAATGAGCAGTTCTTC.

This clonotype was detected a few times. This chain links TRBV4-3 with TRBJ1-4; D remains ambiguous. V lost 4 bases and J lost 6, with 12 bases in between. The CDR3 consists of 14 residues. Germline assignment: CDR1 LGHNA and CDR2 YSLEER. The CDR3 DNA follows: TGCGCCAGCAGCCTAGGACCCCTTGATGAAAAACTGTTTTTT. Translated: CASSLGPLDEKLFF.

With respect to this clonotype: At one of its ends the junction is not consistent with the germline gene, which may arise from a read error. V gene TRBV7-2 combines with J gene TRBJ2-7, with D perhaps TRBD1 (6 bases). The CDR3 has 15 residues. Germline V gene lookup returns CDR1 SGHTA and CDR2 FQGNSA. The CDR3 is CAGSLTDAGASEQYF. The CDR3 DNA reads as TGTGCCGGCAGCTTAACCGATGCAGGGGCGTCCGAGCAGTACTTC.

This clonotype has more than one count but fewer than ten. V usage is TRBV7-9 and J usage is TRBJ2-1; D possibly corresponds to TRBD2 (6 bases). The V end was cut by 5 bases, the J end by 8 bases, with 16 bases between. The V gene's germline CDR1 is SEHNR and CDR2 FQNEAQ (reference sequence). The CDR3 spans 14 residues. In DNA, the CDR3 is TGTGCCAGCAGCCCGGGGTGGAGGGACGATGAGCAGTTCTTC. The encoded protein is CASSPGWRDDEQFF. Drawing the rest from reference TRBV7-9 and TRBJ2-1, the complete variable domain is DTGVSQNPRHKITKRGQNVTFRCDPISEHNRLYWYRQTLGQGPEFLTYFQNEAQLEKSRLLSDRFSAERPKGSFSTLEIQRTEQGDSAMYLCASSPGWRDDEQFFGPGTRLTVL.

The rearrangement joins TRBV29-1 to TRBJ2-1; D is possibly TRBD2 (7 bases). CDR3 size: 14 residues. Germline V CDR1 and CDR2: SQVTM, ANQGSEA. V was clipped by 4 bases and J by 6 bases, with 16 bases between them. The CDR3 sequence is CSVGGRGPCNEQFF. CDR3 nucleotide sequence: TGCAGCGTTGGGGGGCGGGGGCCCTGCAATGAGCAGTTCTTC.

As for this clonotype: The junction departs from the called germline gene at one end, perhaps through a read error. The CDR3 DNA sequence: TGTGCCAACAGTTTAGGTCAGGGAGATAATCAGCCCCAGCATTTT. This encodes CANSLGQGDNQPQHF. The rearrangement uses TRBV12-3 or TRBV12-4 and TRBJ1-5; D may be TRBD1 (5 bases). The CDR3 is made up of 15 amino acids.

The chain is built from TRBV29-1 and TRBJ2-1; D is tentatively TRBD1 or TRBD2 (6 bases each). The V and J ends lost 5 bases and 9 bases respectively, with 17 bases between them. CDR1 and CDR2 from the germline V gene are SQVTM and ANQGSEA. The CDR3 contains 13 residues. CDR3 in amino acids: CSVYRGAMGEQFF. CDR3 sequence (DNA): TGCAGCGTTTATAGGGGGGCCATGGGTGAGCAGTTCTTC.

This clonotype showed up just a few times. V usage is TRBV7-6 and J usage is TRBJ2-7; D call uncertain. The CDR3 has 15 amino acids. The germline V and J ends were trimmed by 2 bases and 0 bases, with 11 bases remaining between them. Per the germline V gene, CDR1 is SGHVS and CDR2 is FNYEAQ. DNA for the CDR3: TGTGCCAGCAGCTTATCGCCTACCAGCTCCTACGAGCAGTACTTC. Protein: CASSLSPTSSYEQYF.

This clonotype was seen more than once but under ten times. The DNA of the CDR3 is TGCGCCAGCAGCCAAGTGTTCGACGTACAAGAGACCCAGTACTTC. It encodes CASSQVFDVQETQYF. The rearrangement joins TRBV4-3 to TRBJ2-5; D call uncertain. The CDR3 totals 15 residues. With 1 base removed from V and 2 bases from J, the gap between germline ends came to 11 bases. Germline V gene sequence: CDR1 LGHNA, CDR2 YSLEER.

The chain joins TRBV24-1 to TRBJ2-7; D unclear. The ends were cut back, 8 bases at V and 3 bases at J, with 10 bases in the middle. There are 12 residues in the CDR3. Germline V CDR1 and CDR2: KGHDR, SFDVKD. CDR3 sequence (DNA): TGTGCCACCAACGAGTGGGTCTACGAGCAGTACTTC. Translating it yields CATNEWVYEQYF.